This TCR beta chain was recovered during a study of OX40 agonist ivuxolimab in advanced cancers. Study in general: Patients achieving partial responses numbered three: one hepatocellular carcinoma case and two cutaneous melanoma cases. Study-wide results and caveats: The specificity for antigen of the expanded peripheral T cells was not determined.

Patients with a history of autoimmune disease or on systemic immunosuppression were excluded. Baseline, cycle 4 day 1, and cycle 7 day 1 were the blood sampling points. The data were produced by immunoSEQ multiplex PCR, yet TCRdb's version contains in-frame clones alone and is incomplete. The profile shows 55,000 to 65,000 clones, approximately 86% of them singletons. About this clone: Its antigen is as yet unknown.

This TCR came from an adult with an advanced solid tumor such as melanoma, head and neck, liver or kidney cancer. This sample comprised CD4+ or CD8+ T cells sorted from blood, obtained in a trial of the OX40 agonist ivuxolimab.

Here the CDR3 DNA reads TGCGCCAGCAGCTTGTCTAGCGGGGGGGCAATAGAGACCCAGTACTTC. Amino acid sequence: CASSLSSGGAIETQYF. The chain has TRBV5-1 and TRBJ2-5, with 12 bases matching TRBD2. J gave up 4 bases and V 1 base, and 5 bases lay outside the gene matches. This CDR3 contains 16 residues. Germline CDR1 reads SGHRS; CDR2 reads YFSETQ.